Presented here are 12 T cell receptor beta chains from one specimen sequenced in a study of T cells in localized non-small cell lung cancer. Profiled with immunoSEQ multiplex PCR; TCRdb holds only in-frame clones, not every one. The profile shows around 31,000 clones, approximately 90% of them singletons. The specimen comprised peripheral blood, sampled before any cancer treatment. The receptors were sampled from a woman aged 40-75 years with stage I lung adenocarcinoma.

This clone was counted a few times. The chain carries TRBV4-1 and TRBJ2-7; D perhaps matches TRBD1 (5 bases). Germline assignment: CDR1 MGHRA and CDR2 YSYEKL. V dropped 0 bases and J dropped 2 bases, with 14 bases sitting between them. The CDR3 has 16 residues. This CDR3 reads CASSQEESGYPYEQYF. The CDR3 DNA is TGCGCCAGCAGCCAAGAGGAATCAGGGTACCCCTACGAGCAGTACTTC.

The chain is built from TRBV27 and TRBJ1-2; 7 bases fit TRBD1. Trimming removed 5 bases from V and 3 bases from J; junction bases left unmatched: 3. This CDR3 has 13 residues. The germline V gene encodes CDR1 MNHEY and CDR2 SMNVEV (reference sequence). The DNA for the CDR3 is TGTGCCAGCAGTCCAACAGGGGACTATGGCTACACCTTC. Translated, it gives CASSPTGDYGYTF.

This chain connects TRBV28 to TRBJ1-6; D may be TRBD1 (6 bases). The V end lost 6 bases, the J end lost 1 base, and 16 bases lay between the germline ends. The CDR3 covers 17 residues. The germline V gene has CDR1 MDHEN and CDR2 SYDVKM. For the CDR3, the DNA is TGTGCCAGCAGGGTGGGGGCTACTGGGTCCTATAATTCACCCCTCCACTTT. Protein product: CASRVGATGSYNSPLHF.

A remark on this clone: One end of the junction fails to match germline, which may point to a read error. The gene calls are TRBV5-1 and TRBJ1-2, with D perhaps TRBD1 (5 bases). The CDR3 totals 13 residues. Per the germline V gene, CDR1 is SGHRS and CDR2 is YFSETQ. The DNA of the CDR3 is TGCGCCAGCACCTTGGAGAGGGGCTATGGCTACACCTTC. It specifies CASTLERGYGYTF.

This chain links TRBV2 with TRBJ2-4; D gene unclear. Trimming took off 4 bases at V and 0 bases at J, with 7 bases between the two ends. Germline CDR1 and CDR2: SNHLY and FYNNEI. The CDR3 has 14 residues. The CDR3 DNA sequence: TGTGCCAGCAGTGTACAAAAAGCCAAAAACATTCAGTACTTC. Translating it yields CASSVQKAKNIQYF.

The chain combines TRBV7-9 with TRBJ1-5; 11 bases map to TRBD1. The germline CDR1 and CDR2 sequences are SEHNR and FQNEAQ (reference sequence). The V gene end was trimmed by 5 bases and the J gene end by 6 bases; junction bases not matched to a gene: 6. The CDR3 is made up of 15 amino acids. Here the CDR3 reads CASSPGTGGGQPQHF. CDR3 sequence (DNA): TGTGCCAGCAGCCCGGGGACAGGGGGAGGTCAGCCCCAGCATTTT.

The CDR3 region is CASSVGLGTTGRLFF. The DNA for the CDR3 is TGTGCCAGCAGCGTAGGTTTGGGGACAACCGGTCGGCTGTTTTTT. This chain connects TRBV9 to TRBJ2-2, with D possibly matching TRBD1 (6 bases). Trimming shortened V by 0 bases and J by 13 bases, and 19 bases separated the two germline ends. The CDR3 extends over 15 amino acids. CDR1 is SGDLS and CDR2 is YYNGEE in the germline V gene.

In DNA, the CDR3 is TGTGCCAGCTCACCACCGGGCGAAGCGGGGTTAGCCCGGGAGCTGTTTTTT. Its protein product is CASSPPGEAGLARELFF. The chain is built from TRBV18 and TRBJ2-2; 7 nucleotides line up with TRBD2. The CDR3 spans 17 residues. The germline gives CDR1 KGHSH, CDR2 LQKENI. V was pared by 0 bases and J by 9 bases, with 13 bases of the junction left unmatched.

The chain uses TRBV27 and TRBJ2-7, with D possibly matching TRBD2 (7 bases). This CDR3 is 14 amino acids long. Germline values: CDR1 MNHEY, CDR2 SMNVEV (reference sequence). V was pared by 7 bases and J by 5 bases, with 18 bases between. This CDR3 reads CASMKNRDYDEQYF. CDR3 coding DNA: TGTGCCAGCATGAAAAACAGGGACTACGACGAGCAGTACTTC.

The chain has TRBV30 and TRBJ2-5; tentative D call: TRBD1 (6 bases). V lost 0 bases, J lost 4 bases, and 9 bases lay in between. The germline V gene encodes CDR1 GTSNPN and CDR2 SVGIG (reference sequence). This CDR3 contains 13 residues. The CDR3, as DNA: TGTGCCTGGAGTGTCCAGGGGTCAGAGACCCAGTACTTC. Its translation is CAWSVQGSETQYF.

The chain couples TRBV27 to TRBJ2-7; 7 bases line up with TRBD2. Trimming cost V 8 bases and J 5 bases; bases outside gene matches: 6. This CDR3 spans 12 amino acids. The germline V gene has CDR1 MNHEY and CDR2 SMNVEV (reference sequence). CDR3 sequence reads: CASAGANHEQYF. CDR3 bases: TGTGCCAGCGCGGGAGCTAACCACGAGCAGTACTTC.

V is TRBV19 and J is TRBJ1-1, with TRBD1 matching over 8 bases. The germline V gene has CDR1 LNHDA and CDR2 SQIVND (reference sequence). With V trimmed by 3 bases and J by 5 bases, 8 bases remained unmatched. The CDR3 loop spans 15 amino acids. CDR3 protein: CASSIGQGMGTEAFF. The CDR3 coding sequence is TGTGCCAGTAGTATTGGACAGGGCATGGGGACTGAAGCTTTCTTT.